This T cell receptor (beta chain) was profiled in a study of human thymus T cells. General study findings and limits: Thymic and blood repertoires appeared to show biased V and J gene usage. What related research reported was that thymic repertoires overlapped highly among unrelated individuals.

Resections from corrective heart surgery provided thymus tissue. Those donating were healthy Finnish infants in corrective surgery for congenital heart defects. Turning to this clone: Its antigen is still unknown.

Generated by immunoSEQ multiplex PCR, the TCRdb table keeps only in-frame clones and is missing some. The data contain roughly 77,000 clones, 85% to 95% of them singletons. The TCR comes from a girl in the first two years of life with a congenital heart defect but otherwise immunologically healthy. The specimen sequenced was thymus tissue.

In DNA, the CDR3 is TGTGCCAGCAGCACCAAGGGACCCAGGTCGGAAGAGACCCAGTACTTC. It specifies CASSTKGPRSEETQYF. The gene calls are TRBV7-3 and TRBJ2-5; D could derive from TRBD1 or TRBD2 (5 bases each). The CDR3 is made up of 16 amino acids. V was shortened by 5 bases and J by 3 bases, with 19 bases between the two germline ends. CDR1 and CDR2 from the germline V gene are SGHTA and FQGTGA.